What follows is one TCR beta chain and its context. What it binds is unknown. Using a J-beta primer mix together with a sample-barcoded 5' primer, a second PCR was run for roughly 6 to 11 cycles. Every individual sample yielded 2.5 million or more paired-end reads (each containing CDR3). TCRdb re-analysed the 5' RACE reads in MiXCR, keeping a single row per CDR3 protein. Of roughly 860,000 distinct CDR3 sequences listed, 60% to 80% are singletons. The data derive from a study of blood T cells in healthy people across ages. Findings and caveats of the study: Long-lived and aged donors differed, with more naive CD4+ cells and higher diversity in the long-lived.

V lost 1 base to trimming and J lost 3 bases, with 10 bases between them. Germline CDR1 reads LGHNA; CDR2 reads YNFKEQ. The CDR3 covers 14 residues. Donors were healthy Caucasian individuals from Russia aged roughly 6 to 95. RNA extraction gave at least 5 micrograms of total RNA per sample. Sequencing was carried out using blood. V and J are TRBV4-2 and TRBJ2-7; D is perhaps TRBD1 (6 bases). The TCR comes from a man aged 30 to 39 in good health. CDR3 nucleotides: TGTGCCAGCAGCCAAGTGACAGGTATCTACGAGCAGTACTTC. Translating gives CASSQVTGIYEQYF.